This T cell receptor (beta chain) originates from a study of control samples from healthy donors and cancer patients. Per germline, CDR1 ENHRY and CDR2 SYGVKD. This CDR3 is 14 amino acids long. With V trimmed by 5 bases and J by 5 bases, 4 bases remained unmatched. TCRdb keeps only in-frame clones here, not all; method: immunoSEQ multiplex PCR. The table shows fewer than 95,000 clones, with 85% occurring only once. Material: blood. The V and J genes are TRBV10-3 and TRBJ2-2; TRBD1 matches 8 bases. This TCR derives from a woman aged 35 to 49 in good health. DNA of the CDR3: TGTGCCATCAGTCCGGACAGGGATACCGGGGAGCTGTTTTTT. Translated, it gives CAISPDRDTGELFF.